Following are 16 T cell receptor beta chains from one sample sequenced in a study of blood T cell repertoires in COVID-19 (dated by TCRdb to 2020 to 2021). The library was generated by the immunoSEQ multiplex PCR assay. TCRdb limited this immuneACCESS table to in-frame rearrangements with V and J called. A share of clones is missing; checked studies link under half to unresolved V genes, and the rest is unexplained. The sample contains around 210,000 clones, roughly 80% of them found a single time. Around 0.93% of the sample is held by the ten biggest clonotypes. Sample: peripheral blood. The receptors originated from a man in his 60s with COVID-19, enrolled during active disease.

Regarding this clone: This sample also contains other DNA sequences that code for the same CDR3. The chain carries TRBV5-6 and TRBJ2-7; D not certain. Germline CDR1 and CDR2: SGHDT and YYEEEE. V lost 1 base, J lost 2 bases, and 7 bases lay in between. The CDR3 is 13 amino acids. CDR3 sequence: CASSLSVTYEQYF. For the CDR3, the DNA is TGTGCCAGCAGCTTGTCTGTAACCTACGAGCAGTACTTC.

The rearrangement joins TRBV27 to TRBJ1-6, with TRBD1 as a possible D gene (6 bases). Germline values: CDR1 MNHEY, CDR2 SMNVEV (reference sequence). The CDR3 is made up of 15 amino acids. V lost 8 bases and J 7 bases, leaving 18 bases between the germline ends. The CDR3 DNA reads TGTGCCAGCCGTACCGGAACAGGGACGAATTCACCCCTCCACTTT. Translating gives CASRTGTGTNSPLHF.

V gene TRBV30 combines with J gene TRBJ2-1; D is unresolved. Germline V lookup: CDR1 GTSNPN, CDR2 SVGIG (reference sequence). V was cut by 0 bases and J by 5 bases, with 8 bases left in between. The CDR3 runs 13 residues. As DNA, the CDR3 is TGTGCCTGGAGTGTGCGGCCCAACAATGAGCAGTTCTTC. Amino acid sequence: CAWSVRPNNEQFF.

The chain recombines TRBV29-1 with TRBJ1-2; no reliable D call. This CDR3 has 16 amino acids. V was shortened by 5 bases and J by 2 bases, with 21 bases between the two germline ends. Germline V gene data show CDR1 as SQVTM and CDR2 as ANQGSEA. The CDR3 region has the DNA TGCAGCGTTTTTCAGTTTACGACTCGAGGAAACTATGGCTACACCTTC. Translation: CSVFQFTTRGNYGYTF.

The chain links TRBV30 to TRBJ1-5; D gene uncertain. Germline CDR1 GTSNPN, CDR2 SVGIG (reference sequence). The germline V and J ends were trimmed by 2 bases and 9 bases, with 11 bases remaining between them. The length of the CDR3 is 12 residues. The DNA of the CDR3 is TGTGCCTGGAGTCTTCCCCCGGGGCCCCAGCATTTT. It specifies CAWSLPPGPQHF. Supplemented by reference TRBV30 and TRBJ1-5, the full variable domain reads SQTIHQWPATLVQPVGSPLSLECTVEGTSNPNLYWYRQAAGRGLQLLFYSVGIGQISSEVPQNLSASRPQDRQFILSSKKLLLSDSGFYLCAWSLPPGPQHFGDGTRLSIL.

This chain connects TRBV5-1 to TRBJ2-2, with D perhaps matching TRBD2 (7 bases). The CDR3 extends over 16 amino acids. CDR1 and CDR2 from the germline V gene are SGHRS and YFSETQ. The V and J ends lost 1 base and 0 bases respectively, with 10 bases between them. CDR3 nucleotide sequence: TGCGCCAGCAGCTTGTTGGGGGGGCCGAACACCGGGGAGCTGTTTTTT. This codes for CASSLLGGPNTGELFF. The full variable domain, in which reference TRBV5-1 and TRBJ2-2 provide the parts outside the CDR3, is KAGVTQTPRYLIKTRGQQVTLSCSPISGHRSVSWYQQTPGQGLQFLFEYFSETQRNKGNFPGRFSGRQFSNSRSEMNVSTLELGDSALYLCASSLLGGPNTGELFFGEGSRLTVL.

This sequence joins TRBV2 and TRBJ1-2, with 11 bases identical to TRBD1. V shed 7 bases and J 4 bases; nucleotides not matched to a gene: 8. The CDR3 is 15 amino acids. CDR1 and CDR2 from the germline V gene are SNHLY and FYNNEI. CDR3 coding DNA: TGTGCCAGCACCCGGGACAGGGGGTCCTTCTATGGCTACACCTTC. It translates to CASTRDRGSFYGYTF.

The chain is built from TRBV5-1 and TRBJ2-3; 9 bases fit TRBD2. Germline lookup yields CDR1 SGHRS and CDR2 YFSETQ. The CDR3 sequence is 16 residues long. Germline trimming cut 4 bases from V and 2 bases from J; bases unmatched to any gene: 8. The CDR3 spells CASSHQAGGFTDTQYF. The DNA of the CDR3 is TGCGCCAGCAGCCACCAAGCGGGAGGATTCACAGATACGCAGTATTTT.

This clone was seen only once. V and J are TRBV19 and TRBJ1-3; 7 positions agree with TRBD1. The CDR3 is made up of 18 amino acids. Germline CDR1 and CDR2: LNHDA and SQIVND (reference sequence). V gave up 3 bases and J gave up 1 base; unmatched junction bases: 12. The CDR3 sequence: CASSIGAGGDASGNTIYF. The CDR3, as DNA: TGTGCCAGTAGTATTGGGGCAGGGGGAGATGCTTCTGGAAACACCATATATTTT.

This clone was recorded only once. The chain joins TRBV27 to TRBJ1-2; no firm D call. Germline values: CDR1 MNHEY, CDR2 SMNVEV (reference sequence). The germline V and J ends were trimmed by 3 bases and 5 bases, with 7 bases remaining between them. This CDR3 has 12 amino acids. The CDR3 coding sequence is TGTGCCAGCAGTTTGGCAGGTTATGGCTACACCTTC. This encodes CASSLAGYGYTF.

CDR3 residues: CASSAEGLPAETQYF. DNA of the CDR3: TGTGCCAGCAGCGCCGAGGGACTACCAGCGGAGACCCAGTACTTC. This chain uses TRBV9 with TRBJ2-5; 7 positions match TRBD2. Germline CDR1 is SGDLS and CDR2 is YYNGEE. The CDR3 covers 15 residues. V was pared by 3 bases and J by 5 bases, with 10 bases of the junction left unmatched.

The V gene is TRBV6-6, the J gene TRBJ1-4, with D unclear. This CDR3 comprises 14 residues. V was clipped by 7 bases and J by 8 bases, with 17 bases between them. CDR1 is MNHNY, CDR2 SVGAGI, per germline (reference sequence). The CDR3 coding sequence is TGTGCCAGCAAGCTCACTTCGGAGGTGGAAAAACTGTTTTTT. This sequence encodes CASKLTSEVEKLFF.

The chain is built from TRBV5-8 and TRBJ1-2, with 8 bases aligning to TRBD1. Germline CDR1 is SGHTS and CDR2 is YDEGEE. The CDR3 extends over 18 amino acids. J was trimmed by 8 bases and V by 2 bases; bases with no gene match: 20. CDR3 amino acids: CASSFQHGTGLHLGGYTF. The CDR3 coding sequence is TGTGCCAGCAGCTTCCAGCATGGGACAGGTCTTCATTTGGGGGGCTACACCTTC.

This rearrangement joins TRBV10-3 to TRBJ2-6; a possible D gene is TRBD1 (5 bases). Deletions cut 6 bases from V and 1 base from J, with 7 bases between. The CDR3 runs 14 residues. Germline assignment: CDR1 ENHRY and CDR2 SYGVKD. The DNA of the CDR3 is TGTGCCATCAGGCAGGGTTCTGGGGCCAACGTCCTGACTTTC. Translation: CAIRQGSGANVLTF.

V gene TRBV30 combines with J gene TRBJ2-5; D is possibly TRBD1 (5 bases). This CDR3 is built from 12 residues. Trimming took 4 bases from V and 5 from J, leaving 11 bases between them. Germline assignment: CDR1 GTSNPN and CDR2 SVGIG (reference sequence). The CDR3 DNA reads as TGTGCCTGGACCCGACAGTCGGAGACCCAGTACTTC. Translation: CAWTRQSETQYF.

This chain connects TRBV28 to TRBJ1-5, with D possibly matching TRBD1 (6 bases). Trimming took off 2 bases at V and 6 bases at J, with 20 bases between the two ends. In germline, CDR1 is MDHEN, CDR2 SYDVKM. This CDR3 is built from 17 residues. The DNA of the CDR3 is TGTGCCAGCAGTTTACCAAATGTGGGGACAAGGGGTCAGCCCCAGCATTTT. Its protein is CASSLPNVGTRGQPQHF. The full variable domain, its missing parts supplied by reference TRBV28 and TRBJ1-5, is DVKVTQSSRYLVKRTGEKVFLECVQDMDHENMFWYRQDPGLGLRLIYFSYDVKMKEKGDIPEGYSVSREKKERFSLILESASTNQTSMYLCASSLPNVGTRGQPQHFGDGTRLSIL.